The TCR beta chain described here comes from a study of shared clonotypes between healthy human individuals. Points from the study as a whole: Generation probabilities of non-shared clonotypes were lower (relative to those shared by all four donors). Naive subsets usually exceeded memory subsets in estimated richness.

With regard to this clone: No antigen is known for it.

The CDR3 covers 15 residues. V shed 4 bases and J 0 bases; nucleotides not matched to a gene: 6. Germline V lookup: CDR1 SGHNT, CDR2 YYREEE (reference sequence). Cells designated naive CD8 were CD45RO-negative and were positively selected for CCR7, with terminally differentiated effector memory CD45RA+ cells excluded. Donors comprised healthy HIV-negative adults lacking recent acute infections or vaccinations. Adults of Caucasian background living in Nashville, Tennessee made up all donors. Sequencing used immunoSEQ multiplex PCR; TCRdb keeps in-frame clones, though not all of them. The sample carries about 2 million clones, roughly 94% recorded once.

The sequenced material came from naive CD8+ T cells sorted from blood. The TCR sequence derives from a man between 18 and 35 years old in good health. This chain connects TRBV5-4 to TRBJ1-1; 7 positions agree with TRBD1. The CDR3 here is CASSTLTGLNTEAFF. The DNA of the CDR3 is TGTGCCAGCAGCACGCTGACAGGGTTGAACACTGAAGCTTTCTTT. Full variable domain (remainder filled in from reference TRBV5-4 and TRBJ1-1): ETGVTQSPTHLIKTRGQQVTLRCSSQSGHNTVSWYQQALGQGPQFIFQYYREEENGRGNFPPRFSGLQFPNYSSELNVNALELDDSALYLCASSTLTGLNTEAFFGQGTRLTVV.